This TCR beta chain originates from a study of glioma-infiltrating T cells after dendritic cell vaccination. The germline CDR1 and CDR2 sequences are LGHNT and FRNRAP. The ends were cut back, 4 bases at V and 2 bases at J, with 26 bases in the middle. This CDR3 is built from 19 residues. Of note for this clone: Its matching antigen is unknown.

TCRdb's copy holds only in-frame clones and misses some; the assay was immunoSEQ multiplex PCR. This table has about 92,000 clones, 85% to 90% appearing once. General study findings and limits: Only a small number of patients had complete blood and tumor samples.

This sequence originates from a human donor with glioblastoma. The sample was blood, taken before dendritic cell vaccination. V gene TRBV12-5 combines with J gene TRBJ1-2; D may be TRBD1 (6 bases). CDR3 in DNA: TGTGCTAGTGGTTGGACCAAACAGGGACCCCACCCCCTGAACTATGGCTACACCTTC. Encoded protein: CASGWTKQGPHPLNYGYTF.